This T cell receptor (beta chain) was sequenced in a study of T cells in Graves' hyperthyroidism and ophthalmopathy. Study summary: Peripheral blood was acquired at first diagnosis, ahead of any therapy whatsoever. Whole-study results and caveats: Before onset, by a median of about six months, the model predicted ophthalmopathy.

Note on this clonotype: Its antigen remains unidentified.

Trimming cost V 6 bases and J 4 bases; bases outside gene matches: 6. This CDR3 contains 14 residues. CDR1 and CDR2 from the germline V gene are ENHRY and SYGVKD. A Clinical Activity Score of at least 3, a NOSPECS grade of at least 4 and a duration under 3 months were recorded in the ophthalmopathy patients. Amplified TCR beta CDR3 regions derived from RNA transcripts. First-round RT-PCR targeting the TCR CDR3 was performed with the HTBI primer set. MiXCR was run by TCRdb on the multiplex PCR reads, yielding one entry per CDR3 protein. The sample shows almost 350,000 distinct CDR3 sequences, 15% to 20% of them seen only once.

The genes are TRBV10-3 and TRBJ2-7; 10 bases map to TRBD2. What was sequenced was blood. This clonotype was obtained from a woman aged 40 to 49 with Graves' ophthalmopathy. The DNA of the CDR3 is TGTGCCATCAGGTCTAGCGGGAGTTCGTACGAGCAGTACTTC. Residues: CAIRSSGSSYEQYF.